The rows below give T cell receptor beta chains drawn from one sample of a study of cytomegalovirus exposure and HLA in healthy donors. TCRdb keeps only in-frame clones here, not all; method: immunoSEQ multiplex PCR. The sample lists 170,000 or so clones, about three quarters occurring once. Sequencing was carried out using PBMCs. Receptors were obtained from a woman in her 30s in good health and CMV-seronegative. Both conserved end residues are part of each CDR3. The order of the fields is D gene, V gene, clone size, J gene, CDR3 protein, CDR3 DNA. The D gene is left open where the match is weak. Clone size is shown for a subset of rows, as once, few, many or a class of expanded clone.

-,TRBV21-1,-,TRBJ2-7,CASSTERMSDRAEPYEQYF,TGTGCCAGCAGCACGGAAAGGATGTCGGACAGGGCTGAGCCTTACGAGCAGTACTTC
TRBD1,TRBV7-9,-,TRBJ2-7,CASTKGTVTYEQYF,TGTGCCAGCACCAAGGGGACAGTGACTTACGAGCAGTACTTC
TRBD2,TRBV28,-,TRBJ2-1,CASLLAGGPNEQFF,TGTGCCAGCTTACTAGCGGGGGGGCCCAATGAGCAGTTCTTC
-,TRBV7-8,few,TRBJ1-6,CASSPSGFSPLHF,TGTGCCAGCAGCCCTAGTGGGTTCTCACCCCTCCACTTT
TRBD1,TRBV5-1,-,TRBJ1-2,CASSLGDSYGYTF,TGCGCCAGCAGCTTAGGGGACAGCTATGGCTACACCTTC
TRBD1,TRBV2,-,TRBJ2-7,CASSVSQGAREQYF,TGTGCCAGCAGTGTATCACAGGGGGCGAGGGAGCAGTACTTC
TRBD1,TRBV27,few,TRBJ2-2,CASSSHGQGATGELFF,TGTGCCAGCAGTTCCCACGGACAGGGGGCGACCGGGGAGCTGTTTTTT
-,TRBV6-6,few,TRBJ2-6,CASTPSGANGLTF,TGTGCCAGCACCCCCTCTGGGGCCAACGGCCTGACTTTC
-,TRBV5-1,-,TRBJ2-5,CASSIGGRQETQYF,TGCGCCAGCAGCATCGGGGGAAGGCAAGAGACCCAGTACTTC
TRBD2,TRBV29-1,-,TRBJ2-1,CSALSGGASSYNEQFF,TGCAGCGCCCTTAGCGGGGGGGCTTCGTCCTACAATGAGCAGTTCTTC
TRBD1,TRBV28,-,TRBJ1-5,CASSFSRGQDPNQPQHF,TGTGCCAGCAGTTTTTCCCGCGGACAGGATCCTAATCAGCCCCAGCATTTT
TRBD2,TRBV5-1,once,TRBJ2-3,CASSSSGTRTGDTQYF,TGCGCCAGCAGCTCCTCCGGGACTAGGACGGGAGATACGCAGTATTTT
-,TRBV5-6,-,TRBJ1-1,CASSFTVNTEAFF,TGTGCCAGCAGCTTCACTGTGAACACTGAAGCTTTCTTT
-,TRBV2,-,TRBJ1-1,CASSEVVLSTEAFF,TGTGCCAGCAGTGAAGTGGTCCTCAGCACTGAAGCTTTCTTT
-,TRBV6-5,-,TRBJ1-3,CASSYNTNSGNTIYF,TGTGCCAGCAGTTACAACACCAACTCTGGAAACACCATATATTTT
-,TRBV11-2,-,TRBJ2-7,CASSLQAEQYF,TGTGCCAGCAGCTTACAGGCCGAGCAGTACTTC
TRBD1,TRBV9,-,TRBJ1-3,CASSARWMTGPYWDTIYF,TGTGCCAGCAGCGCGAGGTGGATGACAGGGCCATACTGGGACACCATATATTTT
TRBD1,TRBV7-6,-,TRBJ1-2,CASSLRNRGGYNYGYTF,TGTGCCAGCAGCTTAAGAAACAGGGGGGGTTATAACTATGGCTACACCTTC
-,TRBV5-1,-,TRBJ2-7,CASSLEGFSDHEQYF,TGCGCCAGCAGCTTGGAAGGATTTAGCGACCACGAGCAGTACTTC
-,TRBV27,-,TRBJ1-5,CASSLRTGISNQPQHF,TGTGCCAGCAGTTTGCGCACAGGGATTAGCAATCAGCCCCAGCATTTT